What follows describes a single T cell receptor (beta chain). This sample is part of a study of blood T cell repertoires in COVID-19. Overall study: Sites in the United States, Italy and Spain provided acute and convalescent COVID-19 samples.

Generated by immunoSEQ multiplex PCR, the TCRdb table keeps only in-frame clones and is missing some. The table lists under 400,000 clones, roughly 87% of them singletons. Germline values: CDR1 SGHVS, CDR2 FNYEAQ. V shed 3 bases, J shed 2 bases, and the junction held 9 bases outside the gene matches. The CDR3 runs 16 residues. The chain couples TRBV7-6 to TRBJ2-7, with 8 bases aligning to TRBD2. This receptor was identified in a woman aged 60-70 years with COVID-19, enrolled during active disease. Sequencing used peripheral blood. This chain's CDR3 is CASSFVERGLPYEQYF. CDR3 sequence (DNA): TGTGCCAGCAGCTTCGTGGAGCGGGGGCTCCCCTACGAGCAGTACTTC.